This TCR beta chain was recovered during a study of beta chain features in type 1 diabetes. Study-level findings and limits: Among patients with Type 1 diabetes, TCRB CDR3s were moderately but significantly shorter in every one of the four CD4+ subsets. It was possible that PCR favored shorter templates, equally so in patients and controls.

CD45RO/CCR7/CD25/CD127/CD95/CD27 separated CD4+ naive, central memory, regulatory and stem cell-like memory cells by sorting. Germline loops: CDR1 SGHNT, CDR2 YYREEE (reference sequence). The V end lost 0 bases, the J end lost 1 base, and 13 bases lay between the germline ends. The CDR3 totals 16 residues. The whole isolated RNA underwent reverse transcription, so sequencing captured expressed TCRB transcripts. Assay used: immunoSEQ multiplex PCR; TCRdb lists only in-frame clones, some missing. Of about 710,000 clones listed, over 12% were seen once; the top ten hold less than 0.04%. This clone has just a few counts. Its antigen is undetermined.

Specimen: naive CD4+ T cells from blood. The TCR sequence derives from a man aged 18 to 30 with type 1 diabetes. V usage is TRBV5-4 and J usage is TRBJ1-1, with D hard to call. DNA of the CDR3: TGTGCCAGCAGCTTGGCCTCAAGGCCGGCGAACACTGAAGCTTTCTTT. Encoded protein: CASSLASRPANTEAFF.